This T cell receptor (beta chain) comes out of a study of T cell changes during pregnancy in multiple sclerosis. Measured with immunoSEQ multiplex PCR; TCRdb has only the in-frame clones, and not every one. There are fewer than 85,000 clones in the sample; 85% to 95% occur only once, and about 2% lies in the top ten. J lost 6 bases, V lost 5 bases, and 7 bases had no gene match. The germline gives CDR1 MNHNS, CDR2 SASEGT. CDR3 length: 14 amino acids. This clonotype was sampled from a female donor with multiple sclerosis, enrolled in a pregnancy study. Sequencing was performed on peripheral blood, taken before pregnancy. The chain combines TRBV6-1 with TRBJ1-5, with TRBD1 identical over 7 bases. CDR3 region: CASSSRQGGQPQHF. The CDR3 DNA reads as TGTGCCAGCAGTTCTAGACAGGGAGGTCAGCCCCAGCATTTT.